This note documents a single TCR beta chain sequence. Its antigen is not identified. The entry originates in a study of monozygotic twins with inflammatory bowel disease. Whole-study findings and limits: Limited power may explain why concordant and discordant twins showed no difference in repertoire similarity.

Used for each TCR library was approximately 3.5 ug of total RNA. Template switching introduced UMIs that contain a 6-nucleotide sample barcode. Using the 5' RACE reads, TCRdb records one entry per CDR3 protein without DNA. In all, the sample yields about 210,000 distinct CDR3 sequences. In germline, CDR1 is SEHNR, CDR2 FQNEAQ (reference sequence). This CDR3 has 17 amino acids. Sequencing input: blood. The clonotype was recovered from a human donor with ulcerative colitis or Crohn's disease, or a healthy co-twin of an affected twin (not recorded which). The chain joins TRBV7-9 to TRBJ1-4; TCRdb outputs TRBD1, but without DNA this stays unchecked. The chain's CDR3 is CASSLEFPGTGDEKLFF.